Given below is one T cell receptor (beta chain) in context. The sample comes from a study of blood T cell repertoires in COVID-19. As for the study in general: Samples came from the United States, Italy and Spain, spanning acute and convalescent COVID-19. In each case, the material was cDNA or gDNA derived from T cells, B-cell-depleted T cells, or PBMCs.

Authors' data handling: Using reference gene primer amplification, nucleated cell counts were estimated. Assay: immunoSEQ multiplex PCR; the TCRdb copy retains only in-frame clones and omits some. That table is the source of V, J and clone size, and D and trimming were worked out from the DNA. The sample holds some 200,000 clones, about 93% seen once. Germline V gene sequence: CDR1 GTSNPN, CDR2 SVGIG (reference sequence). There are 12 residues in the CDR3. Trimming took off 2 bases at V and 10 bases at J, with 14 bases between the two ends. The rearrangement joins TRBV30 to TRBJ1-1, with a weak D call TRBD1 (6 bases). Sequenced material: peripheral blood. This TCR derives from a middle-aged man with acute or convalescent COVID-19. This chain's CDR3 is CAWSRPGVSAFF. CDR3 DNA sequence: TGTGCCTGGAGTCGTCCAGGGGTCTCAGCTTTCTTT.